Sequencing of this T cell receptor (beta chain) was carried out in a study of shared clonotypes between healthy human individuals. Assay used: immunoSEQ multiplex PCR; TCRdb lists only in-frame clones, some missing. This table has about 2,200,000 clones, 93% appearing once. CDR1 is SGDLS, CDR2 YYNGEE, per germline. V gave up 0 bases and J gave up 0 bases, with 6 bases separating them. This CDR3 has 14 residues. Naive CD8 cells lacked CD45RO and underwent positive selection for CCR7, leaving out terminally differentiated effector memory CD45RA+ cells. Concerning this clone itself: Within the sample, other DNA sequences also encode this same CDR3.

The source is a man aged 18 to 29 in good health. Some clones in this sample may be carry-over from other donors' samples. The sequenced material came from naive CD8+ T cells from PBMCs. The rearrangement joins TRBV9 to TRBJ1-1; no definite D call. For the CDR3, the DNA is TGTGCCAGCAGCGTAGATAGCCTGAACACTGAAGCTTTCTTT. This codes for CASSVDSLNTEAFF.